The next 9 T cell receptor beta chains were all read from a single sample in a study of blood T cell repertoires in COVID-19. Generated by immunoSEQ multiplex PCR, the TCRdb table keeps only in-frame clones and is missing some. The sample includes over 130,000 clones, about 79% of them seen just once. The sequenced sample was PBMCs or T cells enriched from blood (not recorded which). These receptors were obtained from a woman aged 45-65 years who had recovered from COVID-19.

The CDR3 bases are TGTGCCAGCTCACCACTCCTTACTCTTGGCTATGGCTACACCTTC. This sequence encodes CASSPLLTLGYGYTF. The chain couples TRBV18 to TRBJ1-2; D remains unclear. Germline CDR1 reads KGHSH; CDR2 reads LQKENI. Trimming took off 1 base at V and 4 bases at J, with 13 bases between the two ends. CDR3 size: 15 residues.

In nucleotides, the CDR3 is TGTGCCAGCAGTGCTCGCGACTATGGCTACACCTTC. It codes for CASSARDYGYTF. J is TRBJ1-2 and V is TRBV7-9; D uncertain. CDR1 SEHNR and CDR2 FQNEAQ come from the germline V gene (reference sequence). The CDR3 spans 12 residues. Trimming took off 6 bases at V and 3 bases at J, with 8 bases between the two ends.

V is TRBV28 and J is TRBJ2-7; TRBD2 might be the D (6 bases). This CDR3 is 15 amino acids long. Germline CDR1 is MDHEN and CDR2 is SYDVKM. Trimming took off 2 bases at V and 5 bases at J, with 16 bases between the two ends. In DNA, the CDR3 is TGTGCCAGCAGTTTAATGGGGGGACCTGCCCACGAGCAGTACTTC. It yields the protein CASSLMGGPAHEQYF.

The chain couples TRBV6-1 to TRBJ2-2, with 9 positions matching TRBD1. The junction had 5 bases not matched to a gene; V was cut back by 0 bases and J by 3 bases. CDR1 and CDR2 (germline): MNHNS, SASEGT. CDR3 length: 17 amino acids. CDR3 sequence: CASSEAFRTGDTGELFF. CDR3 DNA: TGTGCCAGCAGTGAAGCGTTCCGGACAGGGGACACCGGGGAGCTGTTTTTT.

This clone showed up many times. This sequence joins TRBV5-1 and TRBJ2-3; a possible D gene is TRBD1 (6 bases). The CDR3 spans 14 residues. Germline V gene lookup returns CDR1 SGHRS and CDR2 YFSETQ. The germline V and J ends were trimmed by 7 bases and 0 bases, with 12 bases remaining between them. CDR3 region: CASARDTSTDTQYF. The CDR3 DNA sequence: TGCGCCAGCGCCCGGGACACTAGCACAGATACGCAGTATTTT.

V gene TRBV4-1 combines with J gene TRBJ2-3; no clear D. V lost 4 bases, J lost 2 bases, and 7 bases lay in between. The length of the CDR3 is 13 residues. CDR1 is MGHRA, CDR2 YSYEKL, per germline. This CDR3 is CASSPPLTDTQYF. Here the CDR3 DNA reads TGCGCCAGCAGCCCCCCCCTCACAGATACGCAGTATTTT.

This CDR3 reads CASSLAFSGEAQETQYF. The CDR3 coding sequence is TGTGCCAGCAGCTTAGCCTTTTCCGGGGAAGCCCAAGAGACCCAGTACTTC. The V gene is TRBV13, the J gene TRBJ2-5; tentative D call: TRBD2 (5 bases). CDR3 length: 17 residues. V gave up 1 base and J gave up 1 base, with 16 bases separating them. CDR1 PRHDT and CDR2 FYEKMQ come from the germline V gene (reference sequence).

This sequence joins TRBV19 and TRBJ2-2; perhaps TRBD2 as D (6 bases). Trimming shortened V by 4 bases and J by 0 bases, and 12 bases separated the two germline ends. The CDR3 runs to 16 residues. Per germline, CDR1 LNHDA and CDR2 SQIVND (reference sequence). CDR3: CASSTQRLANTGELFF. CDR3 nucleotides: TGTGCCAGTAGTACTCAAAGACTAGCGAACACCGGGGAGCTGTTTTTT. The complete variable domain, with remaining parts taken from reference TRBV19 and TRBJ2-2, reads DGGITQSPKYLFRKEGQNVTLSCEQNLNHDAMYWYRQDPGQGLRLIYYSQIVNDFQKGDIAEGYSVSREKKESFPLTVTSAQKNPTAFYLCASSTQRLANTGELFFGEGSRLTVL.

V and J are TRBV19 and TRBJ1-2; D uncertain. Per germline, CDR1 LNHDA and CDR2 SQIVND (reference sequence). Trimming left V 3 bases short and J 4 bases short, with 12 bases between. This CDR3 spans 14 amino acids. CDR3 residues: CASSIGGVIYGYTF. The CDR3 DNA reads as TGTGCCAGTAGTATTGGCGGAGTAATCTATGGCTACACCTTC.